This TCR beta chain was captured by sequencing in a study of brain metastases from non-small cell lung cancer. This table comes from immunoSEQ multiplex PCR, and its TCRdb copy is limited to in-frame clones, with some not included. The data show 2,000 to 2,500 clones, 85% to 90% seen once. V trimming: 6 bases; J trimming: 0 bases; junction bases outside the gene matches: 8. The CDR3 is made up of 16 amino acids. CDR1 is SNHLY, CDR2 FYNNEI, per germline. This chain uses TRBV2 with TRBJ1-3; 7 bases agree with TRBD1. The source material was tumor-adjacent normal tissue. The clonotype was recovered from a donor at least 40 years old with non-small cell lung cancer. In DNA, the CDR3 is TGTGCCAGCAGGAGAGGGACAGCGCGCTCTGGAAACACCATATATTTT. Protein product: CASRRGTARSGNTIYF.